The 30 T cell receptor beta chains in this list originate from one sample, sequenced in a study of blood T cells in healthy people across ages. A second roughly 6 to 11 cycle PCR used barcoded and J-beta primers. TCRdb reprocessed the 5' RACE reads via MiXCR and lists one record per CDR3 protein. Found here are 650,000 to 800,000 distinct CDR3 sequences, 52% of them singletons; the top ten hold about 13%. Sequencing was carried out using blood. These TCRs come from a woman older than 75 in good health.

This clonotype has more than one count but fewer than ten. The chain links TRBV28 to TRBJ1-4; no definite D call. V gave up 8 bases and J gave up 3 bases, with 10 bases separating them. Germline V CDR1 and CDR2: MDHEN, SYDVKM. This CDR3 is built from 13 residues. The CDR3 region is CASSGAANEKLFF. For the CDR3, the DNA is TGTGCCAGCTCGGGCGCCGCTAATGAAAAACTGTTTTTT.

The chain is built from TRBV4-2 and TRBJ2-2; D might be TRBD2 (6 bases). V gave up 0 bases and J gave up 3 bases, with 14 bases separating them. There are 17 residues in the CDR3. Looked up from germline, CDR1 is LGHNA and CDR2 is YNFKEQ. The CDR3 DNA sequence: TGTGCCAGCAGCCAAGAAAGGAGCGGGTGGGACACCGGGGAGCTGTTTTTT. Encoded protein: CASSQERSGWDTGELFF.

This clonotype was seen repeatedly, ten times or more. The chain is built from TRBV25-1 and TRBJ2-5; D is unresolved. In germline, CDR1 is MGHDK, CDR2 SYGVNS. This CDR3 has 15 amino acids. V was clipped by 4 bases and J by 5 bases, with 17 bases between them. The CDR3 DNA reads as TGTGCCAGCAGTGTATCCAGGCTCCGAGGCGAGACCCAGTACTTC. Translating it yields CASSVSRLRGETQYF.

This clonotype was seen repeatedly, ten times or more. V usage is TRBV7-2 and J usage is TRBJ2-7, with 12 bases identical to TRBD2. Trimming at V came to 6 bases and at J to 8 bases, leaving 11 bases not matched to a gene. This CDR3 is built from 15 residues. Germline-derived CDR1 and CDR2 are SGHTA and FQGNSA. The CDR3 here is CASSLGLAGQGKQYF. The CDR3 bases are TGTGCCAGCAGTCTTGGACTAGCGGGGCAAGGGAAGCAGTACTTC.

The V gene is TRBV29-1, the J gene TRBJ2-5, with 9 bases aligning to TRBD1. CDR1 is SQVTM and CDR2 is ANQGSEA in the germline V gene. The CDR3 loop spans 15 amino acids. The V and J ends lost 2 bases and 4 bases, in that order; junction bases with no gene match: 8. This CDR3 reads CSVEMGTGLGETQYF. CDR3 coding DNA: TGCAGCGTTGAAATGGGGACAGGGTTGGGAGAGACCCAGTACTTC.

In its sample, this clonotype was seen many times. The chain couples TRBV6-6 to TRBJ2-1, with D perhaps matching TRBD1 (6 bases). The CDR3 covers 11 residues. The germline CDR1 and CDR2 sequences are MNHNY and SVGAGI (reference sequence). The ends were cut back, 6 bases at V and 13 bases at J, with 13 bases in the middle. As DNA, the CDR3 is TGTGCCAGCAGCCACCGACAGGATCAGTTCTTC. It specifies CASSHRQDQFF.

This clonotype was seen ten or more times. A much bigger clone sits one base away, suggesting this may be a read error. The chain uses TRBV29-1 and TRBJ2-6; 7 bases fit TRBD1. J was trimmed by 0 bases and V by 7 bases; bases with no gene match: 3. The length of the CDR3 is 14 residues. CDR1 SQVTM and CDR2 ANQGSEA come from the germline V gene. The CDR3: CSGRDSSGANVLTF. The DNA of the CDR3 is TGCAGCGGCCGGGACAGCTCTGGGGCCAACGTCCTGACTTTC.

Comments on this clonotype: It may be a read error: a sequence one base away is much more abundant. J is TRBJ2-4 and V is TRBV5-1, with D perhaps TRBD1 or TRBD2 (6 bases each). The germline V gene has CDR1 SGHRS and CDR2 YFSETQ. The length of the CDR3 is 14 residues. This CDR3 reads CVSSLGGAPNIQYF. In nucleotides, the CDR3 is TGCGTCAGCAGCTTGGGGGGCGCCCCTAACATTCAGTACTTC.

The chain couples TRBV7-2 to TRBJ2-3; 10 bases match TRBD2. The CDR3 runs to 16 residues. The V and J ends lost 5 bases and 4 bases, in that order; junction bases with no gene match: 9. Germline-derived CDR1 and CDR2 are SGHTA and FQGNSA. For the CDR3, the DNA is TGTGCCAGCAGCCGCTCTTTAAGCGGGGGGGCAGATACGCAGTATTTT. It codes for CASSRSLSGGADTQYF.

As for this clonotype: This may be a read error, as it is one base from a much larger clone. This sequence joins TRBV6-5 and TRBJ2-7, with TRBD1 matching 7 bases. The CDR3 runs to 15 residues. CDR1 and CDR2 from the germline V gene are MNHEY and SVGAGI. CDR3 sequence reads: CASSYRRTGSYEQNF. CDR3 nucleotide sequence: TGTGCCAGCAGTTACCGGAGGACAGGCTCCTACGAGCAGAACTTC.

V usage is TRBV5-5 and J usage is TRBJ2-2, with D uncertain. CDR1 and CDR2 (germline): SGHKS, YYEKEE (reference sequence). The CDR3 has 15 residues. The V and J ends lost 4 bases and 1 base respectively, with 11 bases between them. CDR3 protein: CASSPNPWNTGELFF. The CDR3 coding sequence is TGTGCCAGCAGCCCCAACCCCTGGAACACCGGGGAGCTGTTTTTT.

This clonotype was observed many times. The CDR3 DNA follows: TGTGCCTCACGAAGGGATTCCGAGCAGTTCTTC. Translating it yields CASRRDSEQFF. This chain connects TRBV10-3 to TRBJ2-1; no clear D. The length of the CDR3 is 11 residues. Trimming took 11 bases from V and 10 from J, leaving 15 bases between them. Germline loops: CDR1 ENHRY, CDR2 SYGVKD.

V usage is TRBV29-1 and J usage is TRBJ2-1; TRBD1 matches at 7 bases. The CDR3 has 14 amino acids. Losses at the gene ends were 4 bases for V and 7 bases for J; bases not matched to a gene: 10. The V gene's germline CDR1 is SQVTM and CDR2 ANQGSEA. The CDR3 DNA is TGCAGCGTTGGCCAGACAGGGCCTCGGAATGAGCAGTTCTTC. Translation gives CSVGQTGPRNEQFF.

Comments on this clonotype: This could be a read error, since a much larger clone is one nucleotide away. CDR3 protein: CASSLVLGWVNVLTF. CDR3 bases: TGCGCCAGCAGCTTGGTCCTTGGGTGGGTCAACGTCCTGACTTTC. The V call is TRBV5-1, the J call TRBJ2-6; D gene unclear. Looked up from germline, CDR1 is SGHRS and CDR2 is YFSETQ. CDR3 length equals 15 residues. V was cut by 0 bases and J by 9 bases, with 13 bases left in between.

Points on this clonotype: Just one base apart from a much larger clone, this may be a read error. V gene TRBV29-1 combines with J gene TRBJ2-7; D might be TRBD2 (6 bases). Deletions cut 3 bases from V and 10 bases from J, with 10 bases between. The length of the CDR3 is 10 residues. Germline assignment: CDR1 SQVTM and CDR2 ANQGSEA. CDR3 in amino acids: CSVEEGSQYF. The CDR3, as DNA: TGCAGCGTTGAGGAGGGCTCCCAGTACTTC.

This clonotype has at least ten counts. J is TRBJ2-7 and V is TRBV29-1, with 8 positions matching TRBD2. The germline V gene has CDR1 SQVTM and CDR2 ANQGSEA. The trim removed 4 bases at V and 0 bases at J, leaving 5 bases unmatched. The CDR3 extends over 14 amino acids. The CDR3 loop reads CSVGLALSSYEQYF. CDR3 bases: TGCAGCGTTGGACTAGCGTTGAGCTCCTACGAGCAGTACTTC.

This clonotype was found many times. V gene TRBV10-3 combines with J gene TRBJ2-1; 10 bases map to TRBD2. From germline, CDR1 is ENHRY and CDR2 SYGVKD. J gave up 10 bases and V 9 bases, and 9 bases lay outside the gene matches. There are 13 residues in the CDR3. CDR3 DNA sequence: TGTGCCATAGGACTAGCGGCATATAACGAGCAGTTCTTC. Its protein is CAIGLAAYNEQFF.

The chain uses TRBV2 and TRBJ2-3, with D perhaps given as TRBD1 or TRBD2 (5 bases each). Trimming took off 6 bases at V and 2 bases at J, with 18 bases between the two ends. Germline lookup yields CDR1 SNHLY and CDR2 FYNNEI. The length of the CDR3 is 16 residues. DNA for the CDR3: TGTGCCAGCAGCCCGGTCGGGGCGTTCTTCACAGATACGCAGTATTTT. The encoded protein is CASSPVGAFFTDTQYF.

This chain joins TRBV10-3 and TRBJ2-3; 11 bases align to TRBD2. The CDR3 totals 16 residues. J lost 2 bases, V lost 4 bases, and 5 bases had no gene match. Germline V gives CDR1 ENHRY, CDR2 SYGVKD. CDR3 in DNA: TGTGCCATCAGTGCGGGACTAGCGGCGGCCACAGATACGCAGTATTTT. Residues: CAISAGLAAATDTQYF.

The V call is TRBV6-5, the J call TRBJ1-1; 7 bases are shared with TRBD1. Germline trimming cut 2 bases from V and 5 bases from J; bases unmatched to any gene: 8. The CDR3 runs to 15 residues. Germline lookup yields CDR1 MNHEY and CDR2 SVGAGI. CDR3: CASSYIDRVFTEAFF. CDR3 bases: TGTGCCAGCAGTTACATCGACAGGGTATTTACTGAAGCTTTCTTT.

The chain carries TRBV3-1 and TRBJ2-1; D call uncertain. The V end lost 0 bases, the J end lost 2 bases, and 14 bases lay between the germline ends. CDR3 length equals 17 residues. Germline V lookup: CDR1 LGHDT, CDR2 YNNKEL (reference sequence). CDR3 bases: TGTGCCAGCAGCCAAGAAGCAGTAGTCCAACCCTACAATGAGCAGTTCTTC. Its protein is CASSQEAVVQPYNEQFF.

Only a few counts were recorded for this clonotype. The gene calls are TRBV6-2 or TRBV6-3 and TRBJ2-7; D gene ambiguous. The better agreement between TRBJ2-5 and the DNA end casts doubt on the J call. There are 12 residues in the CDR3. Germline V CDR1 and CDR2: MNHEY, SVGEGT. CDR3 coding DNA: TGTGCCAGCAGTTACTCCATGGAGACCCAGTACTTC. Translation gives CASSYSMETQYF.

Points on this clonotype: Just one base apart from a much larger clone, this may be a read error. The chain employs TRBV28 and TRBJ2-7, with D perhaps matching TRBD1 (6 bases). CDR1 MDHEN and CDR2 SYDVKM come from the germline V gene. The CDR3 sequence is 13 residues long. The V and J ends lost 7 bases and 5 bases respectively, with 15 bases between them. Here the CDR3 DNA reads TGTGCCAGCACCGGACAGAATCCCCACGAGCAGTACTTC. Its translation: CASTGQNPHEQYF.

This clonotype was detected many times. For the CDR3, the DNA is TGCGCCAGCAGCTTTGGGGGAACCCCCGGAGATACGCAGTATTTT. It encodes CASSFGGTPGDTQYF. The J gene is TRBJ2-3, the V gene TRBV5-1; the D call may be TRBD1 or TRBD2 (5 bases each). The CDR3 is 15 residues long. The germline V gene has CDR1 SGHRS and CDR2 YFSETQ. Trimming pared 2 bases from V and 5 bases from J, leaving 15 bases between.

Turning to this clonotype: The final CDR3 position lacks the conserved phenylalanine or tryptophan, pointing to a likely read error. J is TRBJ2-5 and V is TRBV20-1; TRBD1 might be the D (5 bases). The CDR3 has 12 amino acids. The germline V and J ends were trimmed by 4 bases and 6 bases, with 12 bases remaining between them. Germline V gene lookup returns CDR1 DFQATT and CDR2 SNEGSKA (reference sequence). The CDR3 sequence: CSANTGVKTQYL. The CDR3 DNA is TGCAGTGCTAACACAGGAGTAAAGACCCAGTACTTA.

This chain joins TRBV29-1 and TRBJ2-1, with 7 bases identical to TRBD2. Per germline, CDR1 SQVTM and CDR2 ANQGSEA. V lost 1 base to trimming and J lost 0 bases; unmatched junction nucleotides: 3. The CDR3 contains 15 residues. The CDR3 loop is CSVEGGGSSYNEQFF. The DNA for the CDR3 is TGCAGCGTTGAAGGTGGCGGGAGCTCCTACAATGAGCAGTTCTTC.

To note about this clonotype: The junction does not match germline at one end; this may be a read error. The J gene is TRBJ2-3, the V gene TRBV6-6, with no clear D. CDR1 and CDR2 from the germline V gene are MNHNY and SVGAGI (reference sequence). This CDR3 region has 15 residues. The CDR3 reads CAGSYRQLRTDTQYF. In nucleotides, the CDR3 is TGTGCCGGCAGTTATCGACAATTACGCACAGATACGCAGTATTTT.

This clonotype was seen at least ten times. This chain connects TRBV11-2 to TRBJ2-1, with 8 bases fitting TRBD2. This CDR3 is 13 amino acids long. Germline lookup yields CDR1 SGHAT and CDR2 FQNNGV. V lost 6 bases and J lost 8; bases outside the gene matches: 6. The CDR3 loop is CASRSGLVDEQFF. For the CDR3, the DNA is TGTGCCAGCAGGTCGGGACTAGTAGATGAGCAGTTCTTC.

This sequence joins TRBV4-2 and TRBJ2-6; 9 positions match TRBD1. V lost 3 bases, J lost 4 bases, and 10 bases stayed unmatched. This CDR3 has 18 residues. Germline CDR1 LGHNA, CDR2 YNFKEQ. The CDR3, as DNA: TGTGCCAGCAGCCATGAAACAGGGGGCGCTTCGGGGGCCAACGTCCTGACTTTC. Amino acid sequence: CASSHETGGASGANVLTF.

The genes are TRBV4-2 and TRBJ1-2; no definite D call. V lost 0 bases to trimming and J lost 5 bases, with 19 bases between them. The CDR3 sequence is 17 residues long. Germline V lookup: CDR1 LGHNA, CDR2 YNFKEQ. CDR3 nucleotides: TGTGCCAGCAGCCAAGAAAATGGAGGGTCCTCGGAGTATGGCTACACCTTC. Protein: CASSQENGGSSEYGYTF.